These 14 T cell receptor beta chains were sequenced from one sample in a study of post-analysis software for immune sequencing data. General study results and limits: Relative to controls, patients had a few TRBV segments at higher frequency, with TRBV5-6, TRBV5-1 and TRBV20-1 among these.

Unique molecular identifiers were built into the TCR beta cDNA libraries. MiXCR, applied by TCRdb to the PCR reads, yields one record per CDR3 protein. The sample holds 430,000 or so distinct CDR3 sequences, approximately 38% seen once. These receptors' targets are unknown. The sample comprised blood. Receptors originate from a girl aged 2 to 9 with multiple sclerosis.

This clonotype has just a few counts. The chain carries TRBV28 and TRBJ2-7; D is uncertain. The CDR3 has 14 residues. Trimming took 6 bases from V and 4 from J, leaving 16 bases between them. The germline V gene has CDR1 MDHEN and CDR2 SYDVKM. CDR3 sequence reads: CASSISQDPYEQYF. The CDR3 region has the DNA TGTGCCAGCAGCATAAGCCAGGATCCATACGAGCAGTACTTC.

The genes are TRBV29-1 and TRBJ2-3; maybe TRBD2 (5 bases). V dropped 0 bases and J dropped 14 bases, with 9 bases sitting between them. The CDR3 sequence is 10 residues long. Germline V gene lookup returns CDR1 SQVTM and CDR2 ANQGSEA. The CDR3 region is CSVEDKGGYF. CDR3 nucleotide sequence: TGCAGCGTTGAAGACAAAGGAGGGTATTTT.

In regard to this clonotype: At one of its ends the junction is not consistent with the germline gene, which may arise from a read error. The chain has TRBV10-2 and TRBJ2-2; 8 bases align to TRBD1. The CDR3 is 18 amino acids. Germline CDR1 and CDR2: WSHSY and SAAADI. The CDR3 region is CASIQRDRITWRPGELFF. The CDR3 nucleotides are TGCGCTAGCATTCAACGGGACAGGATTACTTGGAGGCCCGGGGAGCTGTTTTTT.

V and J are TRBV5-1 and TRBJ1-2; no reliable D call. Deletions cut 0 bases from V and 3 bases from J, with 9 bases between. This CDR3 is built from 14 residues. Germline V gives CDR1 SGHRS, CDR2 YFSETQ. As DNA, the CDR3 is TGCGCCAGCAGCTTGGGTCCGGACGACTATGGCTACACCTTC. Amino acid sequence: CASSLGPDDYGYTF.

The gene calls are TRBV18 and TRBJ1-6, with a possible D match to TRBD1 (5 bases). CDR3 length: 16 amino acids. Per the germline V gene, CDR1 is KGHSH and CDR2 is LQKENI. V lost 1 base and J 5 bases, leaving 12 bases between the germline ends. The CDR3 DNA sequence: TGTGCCAGCTCACCACAACGTCCAGGGAATAATTCACCCCTCCACTTT. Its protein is CASSPQRPGNNSPLHF. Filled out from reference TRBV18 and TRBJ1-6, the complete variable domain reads NAGVMQNPRHLVRRRGQEARLRCSPMKGHSHVYWYRQLPEEGLKFMVYLQKENIIDESGMPKERFSAEFPKEGPSILRIQQVVRGDSAAYFCASSPQRPGNNSPLHFGNGTRLTVT.

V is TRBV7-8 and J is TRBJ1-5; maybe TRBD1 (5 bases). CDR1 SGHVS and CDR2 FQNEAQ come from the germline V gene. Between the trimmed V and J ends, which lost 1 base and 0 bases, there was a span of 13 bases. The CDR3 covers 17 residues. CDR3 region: CASSLEQASYSNQPQHF. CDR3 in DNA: TGTGCCAGCAGCTTAGAACAGGCGAGTTATAGCAATCAGCCCCAGCATTTT. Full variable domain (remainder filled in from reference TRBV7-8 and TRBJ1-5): GAGVSQSPRYKVAKRGQDVALRCDPISGHVSLFWYQQALGQGPEFLTYFQNEAQLDKSGLPSDRFFAERPEGSVSTLKIQRTQQEDSAVYLCASSLEQASYSNQPQHFGDGTRLSIL.

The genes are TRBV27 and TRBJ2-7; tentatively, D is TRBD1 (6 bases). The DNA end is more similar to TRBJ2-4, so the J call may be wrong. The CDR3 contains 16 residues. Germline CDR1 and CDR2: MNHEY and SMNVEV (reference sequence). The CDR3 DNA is TGTGCCAGCAGTCAACAGGGAATGGGGCCCAAAAACATTCAGTACTTC. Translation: CASSQQGMGPKNIQYF.

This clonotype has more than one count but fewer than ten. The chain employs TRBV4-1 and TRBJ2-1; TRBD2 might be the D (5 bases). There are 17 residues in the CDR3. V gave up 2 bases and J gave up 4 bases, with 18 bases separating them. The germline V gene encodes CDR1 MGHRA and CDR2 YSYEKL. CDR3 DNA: TGCGCCAGCAGCCAACGGGGTTCGGGTGTAGCTTACAATGAGCAGTTCTTC. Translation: CASSQRGSGVAYNEQFF.

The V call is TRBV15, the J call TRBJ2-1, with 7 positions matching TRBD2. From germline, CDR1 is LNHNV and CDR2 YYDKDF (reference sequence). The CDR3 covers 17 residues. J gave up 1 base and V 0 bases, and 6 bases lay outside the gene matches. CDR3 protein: CATSRDPWGGSYNEQFF. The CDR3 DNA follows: TGTGCCACCAGCAGAGACCCCTGGGGAGGGTCCTACAATGAGCAGTTCTTC. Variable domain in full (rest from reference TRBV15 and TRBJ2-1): DAMVIQNPRYQVTQFGKPVTLSCSQTLNHNVMYWYQQKSSQAPKLLFHYYDKDFNNEADTPDNFQSRRPNTSFCFLDIRSPGLGDTAMYLCATSRDPWGGSYNEQFFGPGTRLTVL.

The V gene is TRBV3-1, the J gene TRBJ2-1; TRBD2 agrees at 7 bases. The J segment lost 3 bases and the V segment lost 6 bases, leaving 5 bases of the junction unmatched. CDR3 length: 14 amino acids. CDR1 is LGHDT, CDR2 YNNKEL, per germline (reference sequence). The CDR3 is CASSSSGHYNEQFF. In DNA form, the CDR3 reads TGTGCCAGCAGTTCTAGCGGCCACTACAATGAGCAGTTCTTC.

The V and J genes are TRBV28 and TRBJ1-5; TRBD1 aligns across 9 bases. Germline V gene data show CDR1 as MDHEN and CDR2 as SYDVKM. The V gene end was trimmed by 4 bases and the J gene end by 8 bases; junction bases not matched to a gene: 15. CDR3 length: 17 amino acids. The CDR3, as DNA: TGTGCCAGCAGTTCCTTTTCTTCGGACAGGGGACGTAAGCCCCAGCATTTT. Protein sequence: CASSSFSSDRGRKPQHF.

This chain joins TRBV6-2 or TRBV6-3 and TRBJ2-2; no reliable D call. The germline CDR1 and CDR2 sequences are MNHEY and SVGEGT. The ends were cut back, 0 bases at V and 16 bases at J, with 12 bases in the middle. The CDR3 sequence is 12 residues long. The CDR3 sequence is CASSYSTYVGFF. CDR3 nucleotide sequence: TGTGCCAGCAGTTACTCGACCTACGTCGGGTTTTTT.

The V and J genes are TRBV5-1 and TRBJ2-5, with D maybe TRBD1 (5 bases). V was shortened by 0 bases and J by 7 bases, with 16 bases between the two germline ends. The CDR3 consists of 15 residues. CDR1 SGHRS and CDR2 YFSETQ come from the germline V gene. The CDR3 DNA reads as TGCGCCAGCAGCTTGGAGGTGACAGTTCCGGGGACCCAGTACTTC. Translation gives CASSLEVTVPGTQYF.

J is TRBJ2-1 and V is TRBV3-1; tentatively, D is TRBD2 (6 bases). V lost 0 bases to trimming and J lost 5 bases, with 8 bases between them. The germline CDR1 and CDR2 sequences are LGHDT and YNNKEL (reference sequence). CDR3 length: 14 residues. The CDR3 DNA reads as TGTGCCAGCAGCCAAGAATCGGGAGACAATGAGCAGTTCTTC. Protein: CASSQESGDNEQFF.